This T cell receptor (beta chain) derives from a study of cytomegalovirus exposure and HLA in healthy donors. Germline CDR1 reads KGHSH; CDR2 reads LQKENI. This CDR3 has 15 residues. V gave up 6 bases and J gave up 0 bases; unmatched junction bases: 4. PCR amplification relied on 60 Vbeta primers (plus 13 Jbeta primers). Here immunoSEQ multiplex PCR was the method, and the copy in TCRdb shows in-frame clones only, minus some. Found here are 77,000 or so clones; the top ten clones hold about 4.6%. This TCR came from a man aged 30 to 45 in good health and CMV-seronegative. This chain uses TRBV18 with TRBJ2-7; 11 nucleotides line up with TRBD1. Sequenced sample: PBMCs. CDR3 region: CASSAGTGGSYEQYF. Here the CDR3 DNA reads TGTGCCAGCTCGGCCGGGACAGGGGGCTCCTACGAGCAGTACTTC.